This record looks at one TCR beta chain sequence and its context. Antigen unknown. The CDR3 is 15 amino acids. The germline gives CDR1 LNHDA, CDR2 SQIVND (reference sequence). Trimming took 4 bases from V and 5 from J, leaving 15 bases between them. The data derive from a study of T cells after yellow fever vaccination. Study-level results: A small proportion of clonotypes was detected in both the CD4 and CD8 compartments.

TCRdb called the 5' RACE reads again in MiXCR, with one record for every CDR3 protein. This sample carries hundreds of thousands of distinct CDR3 sequences, 9% to 15% of them seen once, and the ten largest clones take 14% to 15%. This rearrangement joins TRBV19 to TRBJ2-1; D unclear. The sequence came from a man aged 30 to 39 who received the YFV17D yellow fever vaccine. This material consisted of PBMCs, taken on the day of the yellow fever booster vaccination. DNA of the CDR3: TGTGCCAGTAGTAGCACAGCCAGAGTCAACAATGAGCAGTTCTTC. Its protein product is CASSSTARVNNEQFF. Variable domain in full (rest from reference TRBV19 and TRBJ2-1): DGGITQSPKYLFRKEGQNVTLSCEQNLNHDAMYWYRQDPGQGLRLIYYSQIVNDFQKGDIAEGYSVSREKKESFPLTVTSAQKNPTAFYLCASSSTARVNNEQFFGPGTRLTVL.